One and the same sample provided the 26 T cell receptor beta chains below, sequenced in a study of T cells in Graves' hyperthyroidism and ophthalmopathy. Researchers took RNA transcripts and amplified the TCR beta CDR3 regions from them. A first-round RT-PCR of the TCR CDR3 used the HTBI primer set. TCRdb processed the multiplex PCR reads anew with MiXCR; each CDR3 protein has one entry. Here the sample spans about 52,000 distinct CDR3 sequences, roughly half being singletons. The sequenced material came from blood. These receptors were taken from a woman aged 45-65 years with Graves' ophthalmopathy.

A note on this clonotype: The conserved final phenylalanine or tryptophan is absent from the CDR3, which likely points to a read error. It is unclear where the CDR3 begins or ends on the DNA, so no DNA is shown, and the CDR3 is as TCRdb lists it. J is TRBJ2-3 and V is TRBV20-1; the table's D call of TRBD2 was not tested on the DNA. Per the germline V gene, CDR1 is DFQATT and CDR2 is SNEGSKA (reference sequence). The CDR3 adds up to 9 amino acids, both ends counted. The chain's CDR3 is CSAREVEGV.

The V gene is TRBV7-2, the J gene TRBJ2-1, with TRBD2 identical over 14 bases. CDR3 length: 15 residues. V was pared by 6 bases and J by 8 bases, with 6 bases of the junction left unmatched. The germline gives CDR1 SGHTA, CDR2 FQGNSA. DNA for the CDR3: TGTGCCAGCAGGGGGACTAGCGGGAGAGGCTATGAGCAGTTCTTC. This gives the protein CASRGTSGRGYEQFF.

The chain uses TRBV7-8 and TRBJ1-5, with TRBD1 matching over 9 bases. The CDR3 runs to 15 residues. Germline trimming cut 5 bases from V and 6 bases from J; bases unmatched to any gene: 8. The germline gives CDR1 SGHVS, CDR2 FQNEAQ. CDR3 loop: CASSPGTGSGQPQHF. In nucleotides, the CDR3 is TGTGCCAGCAGCCCAGGGACAGGGTCGGGTCAGCCCCAGCATTTT.

At least ten counts were recorded for this clonotype. The chain uses TRBV2 and TRBJ1-1; maybe TRBD1 (6 bases). The CDR3 is 14 amino acids. The germline CDR1 and CDR2 sequences are SNHLY and FYNNEI. Trimming pared 3 bases from V and 7 bases from J, leaving 15 bases between. CDR3 bases: TGTGCCAGCAGTGAGTCGGGGGGGGCGAGTGAAGCTTTCTTT. Protein sequence: CASSESGGASEAFF.

This clonotype was detected many times. The chain carries TRBV28 and TRBJ2-7; unclear D gene. The V gene lost 5 bases and the J gene lost 0 bases, with 8 bases spanning the gap. In germline, CDR1 is MDHEN, CDR2 SYDVKM. This CDR3 has 13 amino acids. The CDR3 region is CASSPGFSYEQYF. CDR3 DNA sequence: TGTGCCAGCAGTCCGGGCTTCTCCTACGAGCAGTACTTC.

J is TRBJ1-5 and V is TRBV2, with D perhaps matching TRBD1 (6 bases). Germline V CDR1 and CDR2: SNHLY, FYNNEI. CDR3 length: 13 residues. Between the trimmed V and J ends, which lost 6 bases and 7 bases, there was a span of 13 bases. Written as DNA, the CDR3 is TGTGCCAGCAGGGGTCAACAGGGCCAGCCCCAGCATTTT. Translation gives CASRGQQGQPQHF. Based on the CDR3 plus reference TRBV2 and TRBJ1-5, the full variable domain is EPEVTQTPSHQVTQMGQEVILRCVPISNHLYFYWYRQILGQKVEFLVSFYNNEISEKSEIFDDQFSVERPDGSNFTLKIRSTKLEDSAMYFCASRGQQGQPQHFGDGTRLSIL.

The chain couples TRBV2 to TRBJ1-1, with a weak D call TRBD1 (5 bases). Deletions cut 2 bases from V and 8 bases from J, with 15 bases between. CDR1 is SNHLY, CDR2 FYNNEI, per germline. The CDR3 covers 14 residues. This CDR3 reads CASSERRGEGEAFF. As DNA, the CDR3 is TGTGCCAGCAGTGAACGTCGGGGGGAGGGAGAAGCTTTCTTT.

On this clonotype: A much bigger clone sits one base away, suggesting this may be a read error. The genes are TRBV28 and TRBJ2-7; TRBD2 is a possible D gene (6 bases). The CDR3 is 14 residues long. Germline V gene data show CDR1 as MDHEN and CDR2 as SYDVKM. Trimming took off 7 bases at V and 2 bases at J, with 15 bases between the two ends. The CDR3 region has the DNA TGTGCCAGCACCACCGGGACTTTTGCCTACGAGCAGTACTTC. Translation: CASTTGTFAYEQYF.

This clonotype was counted at least ten times. V gene TRBV20-1 combines with J gene TRBJ2-1, with D perhaps TRBD1 or TRBD2 (6 bases each). The CDR3 contains 17 residues. Trimming removed 1 base from V and 0 bases from J, with 16 bases in between. CDR1 is DFQATT and CDR2 is SNEGSKA in the germline V gene (reference sequence). Written as DNA, the CDR3 is TGCAGTGCTAGAGGATGGGGGGCGGACAGCTCCTACAATGAGCAGTTCTTC. Protein product: CSARGWGADSSYNEQFF.

This clonotype showed up just a few times. Given a much more abundant clone one base away, this may be a read error. This chain connects TRBV6-1 to TRBJ2-7; D tentatively fits TRBD1 or TRBD2 (6 bases each). The germline gives CDR1 MNHNS, CDR2 SASEGT. V gave up 1 base and J gave up 2 bases, with 12 bases separating them. This CDR3 spans 15 amino acids. DNA for the CDR3: TGTGCCAGCAGTGAAGACGGGGGCTTCGCCTACGAGCAGTACTTC. Its translation: CASSEDGGFAYEQYF.

The gene calls are TRBV20-1 and TRBJ1-6, with a tentative D call TRBD1 (5 bases). The V end was cut by 5 bases, the J end by 2 bases, with 7 bases between. This CDR3 has 13 amino acids. Germline V gene lookup returns CDR1 DFQATT and CDR2 SNEGSKA (reference sequence). The CDR3 sequence: CSAQGPYNSPLHF. In DNA form, the CDR3 reads TGCAGTGCTCAGGGCCCCTATAATTCACCCCTCCACTTT.

The V and J genes are TRBV7-8 and TRBJ2-7; D not certain. Trimming cost V 8 bases and J 2 bases, with 7 bases left between them. CDR3 length: 11 amino acids. CDR1 and CDR2 from the germline V gene are SGHVS and FQNEAQ. The DNA for the CDR3 is TGTGCCAGCGGCAGTGCCTACGAGCAGTACTTC. Encoded protein: CASGSAYEQYF.

This chain connects TRBV18 to TRBJ1-2, with 10 bases that match TRBD1. CDR3 length: 15 residues. Germline-derived CDR1 and CDR2 are KGHSH and LQKENI. With 5 bases clipped from V and 7 bases from J, the junction kept 10 bases outside the gene matches. As DNA, the CDR3 is TGTGCCAGCTCAGACGGGACAGGGGCCCTTTCTGGCTACACCTTC. This sequence encodes CASSDGTGALSGYTF.

This clonotype occurred many times. This chain uses TRBV18 with TRBJ2-5, with D tentatively TRBD1 or TRBD2 (5 bases each). The CDR3 extends over 13 amino acids. Deletions cut 6 bases from V and 5 bases from J, with 13 bases between. Germline CDR1 and CDR2: KGHSH and LQKENI. The CDR3 sequence is CASSHGTEETQYF. The CDR3 DNA sequence: TGTGCCAGCTCCCACGGGACGGAGGAGACCCAGTACTTC.

The table lists this clonotype with a count of one. Since no conserved phenylalanine or tryptophan closes the CDR3, a read error is the likely cause. The limits of the CDR3 on the DNA are not certain, so only TCRdb's listed CDR3 is given. The J gene is TRBJ1-1, the V gene TRBV5-1. Looked up from germline, CDR1 is SGHRS and CDR2 is YFSETQ. The CDR3 length equals 14 residues, ends included. CDR3 region: CASSENTENTEAFL.

This clonotype occurred many times. The rearrangement links TRBV10-2 to TRBJ1-1; perhaps TRBD1 as D (6 bases). The CDR3 contains 16 residues. Trimming took off 7 bases at V and 0 bases at J, with 18 bases between the two ends. Germline V gene sequence: CDR1 WSHSY, CDR2 SAAADI. The CDR3 DNA reads TGCGCCAGCAAGGGGGGGGGACGGATGATGAACACTGAAGCTTTCTTT. The encoded protein is CASKGGGRMMNTEAFF.

The gene calls are TRBV19 and TRBJ2-2; possible D gene TRBD1, 5 bases. Germline CDR1 is LNHDA and CDR2 is SQIVND (reference sequence). The CDR3 consists of 13 residues. Trimming stripped 7 bases from V and 8 bases from J, with 14 bases between. The CDR3 region is CASTPHRTGELFF. The CDR3 region has the DNA TGTGCCAGTACCCCCCACCGGACAGGGGAGCTGTTTTTT.

At least ten counts were recorded for this clonotype. The chain is built from TRBV5-1 and TRBJ2-3; perhaps D is TRBD1 or TRBD2 (5 bases each). The germline V gene encodes CDR1 SGHRS and CDR2 YFSETQ. Trimming took off 0 bases at V and 2 bases at J, with 19 bases between the two ends. The CDR3 is made up of 18 amino acids. The CDR3 region is CASSLGGPPSGYTDTQYF. CDR3 nucleotide sequence: TGCGCCAGCAGCTTGGGGGGACCACCGTCAGGATACACAGATACGCAGTATTTT.

This clonotype came up many times. The gene calls are TRBV20-1 and TRBJ1-1; D perhaps matches TRBD1 (5 bases). The CDR3 length is 15 residues. Trimming took off 6 bases at V and 3 bases at J, with 20 bases between the two ends. The germline CDR1 and CDR2 sequences are DFQATT and SNEGSKA (reference sequence). In nucleotides, the CDR3 is TGCAGTGCCCCCCCCCCGAACAGGCGCGACACTGAAGCTTTCTTT. Protein product: CSAPPPNRRDTEAFF.

There are many counts of this clonotype. V gene TRBV5-6 combines with J gene TRBJ1-2; the D is unclear. CDR1 is SGHDT, CDR2 YYEEEE, per germline. This CDR3 has 16 amino acids. V lost 0 bases and J 4 bases, leaving 16 bases between the germline ends. The DNA of the CDR3 is TGTGCCAGCAGCTTGGACCCGGGGAGGGTCATCTATGGCTACACCTTC. It yields the protein CASSLDPGRVIYGYTF.

In its sample, this clonotype is medium-sized. This chain connects TRBV25-1 to TRBJ1-3; D perhaps matches TRBD1 (5 bases). CDR1 is MGHDK and CDR2 is SYGVNS in the germline V gene. Between the trimmed V and J ends, which lost 4 bases and 4 bases, there was a span of 11 bases. The CDR3 length is 14 residues. CDR3 sequence (DNA): TGTGCCAGCAGTGGTGGGGGGGACGGAAACACCATATATTTT. Its protein product is CASSGGGDGNTIYF.

This clonotype was observed at least ten times. The chain has TRBV20-1 and TRBJ1-5, with a weak D call TRBD1 (5 bases). This CDR3 is built from 16 residues. CDR1 is DFQATT, CDR2 SNEGSKA, per germline (reference sequence). The germline V and J ends were trimmed by 0 bases and 3 bases, with 15 bases remaining between them. The CDR3 DNA follows: TGCAGTGCTAGAGATGGACGCGACAGCCCCAATCAGCCCCAGCATTTT. Amino acids: CSARDGRDSPNQPQHF.

Many counts were recorded for this clonotype. This chain joins TRBV6-2 or TRBV6-3 and TRBJ1-6, with no clear D. CDR3 length: 13 amino acids. Germline V CDR1 and CDR2: MNHEY, SVGEGT. V was pared by 4 bases and J by 5 bases, with 6 bases between. DNA of the CDR3: TGTGCCAGCAGTTCACTGGATAATTCACCCCTCCACTTT. It translates to CASSSLDNSPLHF.

The chain is built from TRBV2 and TRBJ2-1; 7 bases agree with TRBD2. The length of the CDR3 is 15 residues. Germline V lookup: CDR1 SNHLY, CDR2 FYNNEI. The V gene end was trimmed by 3 bases and the J gene end by 7 bases; junction bases not matched to a gene: 9. CDR3 nucleotide sequence: TGTGCCAGCAGTGATGGACTAGGGGTGTCTAATGAGCAGTTCTTC. Amino acids: CASSDGLGVSNEQFF.

This clonotype was counted ten times or more. This chain links TRBV6-1 with TRBJ2-2, with a weak D call TRBD2 (6 bases). The CDR3 has 14 amino acids. The germline V and J ends were trimmed by 3 bases and 5 bases, with 10 bases remaining between them. Germline V gives CDR1 MNHNS, CDR2 SASEGT. The CDR3 DNA follows: TGTGCCAGCAGTGAGGCCGGGAGTACCGGGGAGCTGTTTTTT. Translated, it gives CASSEAGSTGELFF.

Many counts were recorded for this clonotype. CDR3 sequence: CAITSPGMNTEAFF. DNA of the CDR3: TGTGCCATCACCTCCCCGGGCATGAACACTGAAGCTTTCTTT. The genes are TRBV10-3 and TRBJ1-1; no firm D call. The CDR3 runs to 14 residues. The V gene's germline CDR1 is ENHRY and CDR2 SYGVKD. Between the trimmed V and J ends, which lost 7 bases and 0 bases, there was a span of 12 bases.